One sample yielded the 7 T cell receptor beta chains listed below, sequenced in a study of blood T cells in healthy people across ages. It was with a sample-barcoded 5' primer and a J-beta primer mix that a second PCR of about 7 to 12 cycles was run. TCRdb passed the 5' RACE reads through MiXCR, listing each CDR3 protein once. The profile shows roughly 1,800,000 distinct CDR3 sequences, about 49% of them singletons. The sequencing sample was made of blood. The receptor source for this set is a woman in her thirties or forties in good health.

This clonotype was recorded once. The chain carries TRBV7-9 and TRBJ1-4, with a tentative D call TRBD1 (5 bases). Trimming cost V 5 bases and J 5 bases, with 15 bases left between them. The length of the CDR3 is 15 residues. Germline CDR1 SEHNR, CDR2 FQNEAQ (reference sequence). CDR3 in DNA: TGTGCCAGCAGCCTCCGGGGCGGGCCGAATGAAAAACTGTTTTTT. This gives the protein CASSLRGGPNEKLFF. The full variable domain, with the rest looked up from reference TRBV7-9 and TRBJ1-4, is DTGVSQNPRHKITKRGQNVTFRCDPISEHNRLYWYRQTLGQGPEFLTYFQNEAQLEKSRLLSDRFSAERPKGSFSTLEIQRTEQGDSAMYLCASSLRGGPNEKLFFGSGTQLSVL.

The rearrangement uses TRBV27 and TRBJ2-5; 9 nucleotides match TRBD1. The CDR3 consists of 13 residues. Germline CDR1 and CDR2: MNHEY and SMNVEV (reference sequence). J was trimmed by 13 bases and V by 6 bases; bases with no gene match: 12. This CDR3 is CASRGTGYWGLYF. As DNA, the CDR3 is TGTGCCAGCAGAGGGACAGGGTATTGGGGGCTGTACTTC.

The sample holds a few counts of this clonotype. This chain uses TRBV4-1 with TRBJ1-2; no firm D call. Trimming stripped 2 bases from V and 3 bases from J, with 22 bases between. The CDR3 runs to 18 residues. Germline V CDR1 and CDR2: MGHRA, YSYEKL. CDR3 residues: CASSQRAGIVGSDYGYTF. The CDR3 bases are TGCGCCAGCAGCCAACGGGCTGGGATAGTCGGGTCGGACTATGGCTACACCTTC.

The CDR3 DNA is TGCAGTGCCGCAACAGGGGTGGGCAATCAGCCCCAGCATTTT. This translates into CSAATGVGNQPQHF. The genes are TRBV20-1 and TRBJ1-5; the match to TRBD1 covers 7 bases. The trim removed 6 bases at V and 2 bases at J, leaving 7 bases unmatched. Germline CDR1 reads DFQATT; CDR2 reads SNEGSKA (reference sequence). This CDR3 has 14 residues.

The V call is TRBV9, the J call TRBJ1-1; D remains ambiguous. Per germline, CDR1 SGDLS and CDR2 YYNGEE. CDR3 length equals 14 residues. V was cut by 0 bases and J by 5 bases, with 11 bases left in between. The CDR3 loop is CASSVGGKQTEAFF. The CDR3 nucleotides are TGTGCCAGCAGCGTAGGAGGGAAACAAACTGAAGCTTTCTTT.

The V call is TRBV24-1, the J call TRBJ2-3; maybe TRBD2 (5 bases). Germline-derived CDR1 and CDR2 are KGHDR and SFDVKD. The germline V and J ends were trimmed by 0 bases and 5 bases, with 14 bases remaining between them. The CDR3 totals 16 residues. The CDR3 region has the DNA TGTGCCACCAGTGATTTGCAGGACTCCCCGCTAGATACGCAGTATTTT. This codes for CATSDLQDSPLDTQYF.

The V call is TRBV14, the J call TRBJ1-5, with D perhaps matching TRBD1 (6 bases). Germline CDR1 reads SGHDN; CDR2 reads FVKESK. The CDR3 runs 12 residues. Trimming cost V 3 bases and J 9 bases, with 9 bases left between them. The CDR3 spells CASSHFRGPQHF. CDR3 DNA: TGTGCCAGCAGCCACTTCAGGGGGCCCCAGCATTTT.